This T cell receptor beta chain was profiled in a study of human T cells and chemical hapten exposure (dated by TCRdb to the early 2020s). About the full investigation: For sensitization, 2% DPC in acetone was applied to a 2 cm by 2 cm area of upper inner arm skin. Blood was sampled from patients pre-sensitization (week 0) and at 2, 6 and about 24 weeks after DPC sensitization. For TCR sequencing, blood came from 25 to 35 alopecia patients at anywhere from one to four time points (pre-sensitization, 2, 6 and 24 weeks). The mostly female patient cohort included alopecia areata with under or over 50% scalp involvement, alopecia totalis and alopecia universalis. Libraries were pooled for sequencing, and variation in per-sample TCR yields was attributed mainly to small differences in library volumes within the pool. Patch testing was done on the upper back using Finn chambers containing 0.01% DPC, and results were scored after 6 days according to International Contact Dermatitis Research Group standards. Throughout the study period of roughly 24 weeks, patients also received therapeutic DPC doses to the scalp every week. This study followed changes in the peripheral blood TCR repertoire in vivo during primary and secondary sensitization of alopecia patients to the hapten diphenylcyclopropenone (DPC). The investigation overall reported the following: DPC sensitization did not change the number of TCRs with a frequency above 1 in 1000, and there was no evidence of changes in global repertoire structure. Significantly more large CDR3 similarity clusters were formed by expanded TCRs than by pre-sensitization or healthy control sets, consistent with antigen-driven responses. Patch test score was positively correlated with the number of PT1 expanded TCRs, with significance at thresholds 8, 16 and 32 but not at 4. After repeated subsampling, changes were observed in the strength of the expansion versus patch-test correlation and in the threshold at which the correlation became significant. All patients had alopecia, a presumed autoimmune disease, so their immune response might differ from that of healthy individuals.

The sample's time point label is to be understood as: pre-sensitization, week 0. The sample's treatment or condition label is to be understood as: therapeutic diphenylcyclopropenone sensitization with weekly scalp DPC. At each patch-test visit, blood was drawn before the patch test was applied. Eligible patients were aged 18 to 70, diagnosed with alopecia, deemed suitable for DPC therapy, and excluded if pregnant. Total RNA was extracted from unfractionated whole blood collected in Tempus Blood RNA tubes. Ten or more counts support this clonotype. The antigen this receptor binds is unknown. Base-call qualities are not available, and no considerably larger clone is one nucleotide away. Receptor libraries were prepared by RACE. TCRdb lists the instrument as NextSeq 500. During library preparation, unique molecular identifiers were attached to individual cDNA molecules so that TCRs could be counted in a quantitative, reproducible way. From each blood RNA sample, both TCR alpha and TCR beta chains were sequenced. Per the authors' processing: Samples had a median of about 96,000 TCRs, with a range from roughly 20,000 to 690,600. V, J and CDR3 annotation of the TCR reads was carried out using the Decombinator software suite. To make PS versus PT1 abundance plots, every sample was subsampled to the same number of TCRs (28,000). Expanded TCRs were defined as absent before sensitization and observed at least eight times at the 2-week time point. The public reads were reprocessed in TCRdb via fastp at Q25 and MiXCR, keeping in-frame beta chains. Duplicate CDR3 protein sequences are folded into a single record with the most common DNA and genes. The V and J calls here are based on TCRdb, not the publication. The sample table holds around 60,000 distinct CDR3 sequences, of which roughly 6.7% were seen once. The top ten clonotypes cover roughly 1.7% of the sample.

Sequencing was performed on whole blood, taken in connection with sensitization to the hapten diphenylcyclopropenone (DPC). The receptor was derived from a woman aged 25 to 39 with alopecia areata. Some clones in this sample may be carry-over from other donors' samples.

In nucleotide form, the sequence is TGTGCCAGCAGCTCTTACAGGGGGCCAATCTCTGGGGCCAACGTCCTGACTTTC. Its product reads: CASSSYRGPISGANVLTF. The V gene is TRBV7-9 and the J gene is TRBJ2-6; the central 9 bases match TRBD1. The CDR3, cysteine through phenylalanine, is 18 amino acids long. Of the read, only the CDR3 DNA is kept; its 54 bases are in frame from base 1. Reading the germline V gene (reference sequence) gives CDR1 SEHNR and CDR2 FQNEAQ. For this chain, trimming is 4 bases at the V end and 0 bases at the J end, and the number of junction bases without a gene match is 7.